This T cell receptor beta chain was recovered during a study of radiation and T cells in renal cell carcinoma. Generated by immunoSEQ multiplex PCR, the TCRdb table keeps only in-frame clones and is missing some. The table includes around 60,000 clones, around three quarters detected once. CDR3 length equals 16 residues. The germline V gene encodes CDR1 LGHNA and CDR2 YSLEER. The V and J ends lost 3 bases and 2 bases respectively, with 17 bases between them. The time point: blood 2 weeks post-SBRT. Described treatment: 15 Gy SBRT to primary tumor, nephrectomy 4 weeks later. The chain employs TRBV4-3 and TRBJ2-7; no clear D gene. This clonotype was sampled from a man aged 55-75 years with renal cell carcinoma. Here the sequenced sample was blood, taken from a patient whose treatment included radiotherapy and nephrectomy. CDR3 loop: CASSQIRFAATYEQYF. CDR3 DNA sequence: TGCGCCAGCAGCCAGATCCGGTTTGCAGCTACCTACGAGCAGTACTTC.